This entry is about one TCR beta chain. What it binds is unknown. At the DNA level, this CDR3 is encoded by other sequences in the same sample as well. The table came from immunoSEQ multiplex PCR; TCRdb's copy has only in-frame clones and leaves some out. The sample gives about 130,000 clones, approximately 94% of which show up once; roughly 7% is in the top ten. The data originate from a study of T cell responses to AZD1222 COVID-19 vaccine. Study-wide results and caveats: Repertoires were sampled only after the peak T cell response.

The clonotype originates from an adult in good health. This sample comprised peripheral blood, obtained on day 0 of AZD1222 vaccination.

CDR3 amino acids: CSVEGQGYTDTQYF. The DNA for the CDR3 is TGCAGCGTTGAAGGACAGGGTTATACAGATACGCAGTATTTT. The genes are TRBV29-1 and TRBJ2-3; 7 bases are shared with TRBD1. CDR1 and CDR2 from the germline V gene are SQVTM and ANQGSEA. The V gene end was trimmed by 1 base and the J gene end by 3 bases; junction bases not matched to a gene: 4. The CDR3 contains 14 residues.